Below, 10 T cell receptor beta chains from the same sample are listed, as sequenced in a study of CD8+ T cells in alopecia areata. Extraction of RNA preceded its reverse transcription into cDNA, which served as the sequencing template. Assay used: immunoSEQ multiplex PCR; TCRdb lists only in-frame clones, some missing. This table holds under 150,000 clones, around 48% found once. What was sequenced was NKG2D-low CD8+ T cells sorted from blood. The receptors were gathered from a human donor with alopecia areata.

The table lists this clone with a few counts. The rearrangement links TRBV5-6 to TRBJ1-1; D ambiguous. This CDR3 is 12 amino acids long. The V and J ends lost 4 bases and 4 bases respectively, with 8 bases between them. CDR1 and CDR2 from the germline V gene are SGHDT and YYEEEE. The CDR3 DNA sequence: TGTGCCAGCAGCCTTGGGGTCACTGAAGCTTTCTTT. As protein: CASSLGVTEAFF. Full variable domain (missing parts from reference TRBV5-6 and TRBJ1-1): DAGVTQSPTHLIKTRGQQVTLRCSPKSGHDTVSWYQQALGQGPQFIFQYYEEEERQRGNFPDRFSGHQFPNYSSELNVNALLLGDSALYLCASSLGVTEAFFGQGTRLTVV.

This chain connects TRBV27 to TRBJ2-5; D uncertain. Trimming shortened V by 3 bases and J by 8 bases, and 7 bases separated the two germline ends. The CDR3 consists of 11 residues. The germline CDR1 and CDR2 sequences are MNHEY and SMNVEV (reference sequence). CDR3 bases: TGTGCCAGCAGTTTCTTGGGAACCCAGTACTTC. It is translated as CASSFLGTQYF.

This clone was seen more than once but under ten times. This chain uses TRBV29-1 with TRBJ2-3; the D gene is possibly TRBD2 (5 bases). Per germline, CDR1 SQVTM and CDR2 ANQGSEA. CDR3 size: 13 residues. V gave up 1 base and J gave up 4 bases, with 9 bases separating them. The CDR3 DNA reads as TGCAGCGTTGAAGGGGGAGAAGCAGATACGCAGTATTTT. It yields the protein CSVEGGEADTQYF.

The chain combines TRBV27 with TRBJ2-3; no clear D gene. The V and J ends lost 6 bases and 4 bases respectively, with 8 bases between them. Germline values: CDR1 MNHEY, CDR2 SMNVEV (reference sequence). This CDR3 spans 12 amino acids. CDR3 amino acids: CASSDGPDTQYF. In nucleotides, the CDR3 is TGTGCCAGCAGCGACGGGCCAGATACGCAGTATTTT.

The CDR3 nucleotides are TGTGCCAGCAGCTACCTAGGCGAAGCTTTCTTT. Protein sequence: CASSYLGEAFF. This chain connects TRBV7-9 to TRBJ1-1; D gene ambiguous. In germline, CDR1 is SEHNR, CDR2 FQNEAQ (reference sequence). The germline V and J ends were trimmed by 4 bases and 8 bases, with 8 bases remaining between them. The CDR3 is made up of 11 amino acids.

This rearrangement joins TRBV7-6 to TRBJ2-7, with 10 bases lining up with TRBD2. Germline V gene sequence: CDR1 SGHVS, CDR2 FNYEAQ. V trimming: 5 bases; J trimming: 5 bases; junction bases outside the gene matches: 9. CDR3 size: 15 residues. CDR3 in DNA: TGTGCCAGCAGCCTGGAGCGGGAGGGCCTAGACGAGCAGTACTTC. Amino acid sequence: CASSLEREGLDEQYF. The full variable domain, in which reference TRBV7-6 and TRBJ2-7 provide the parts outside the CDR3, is GAGVSQSPRYKVTKRGQDVALRCDPISGHVSLYWYRQALGQGPEFLTYFNYEAQQDKSGLPNDRFSAERPEGSISTLTIQRTEQRDSAMYRCASSLEREGLDEQYFGPGTRLTVT.

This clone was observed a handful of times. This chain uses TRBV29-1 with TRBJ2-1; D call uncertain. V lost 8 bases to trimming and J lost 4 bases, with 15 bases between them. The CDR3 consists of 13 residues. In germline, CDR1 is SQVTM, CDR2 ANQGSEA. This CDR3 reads CSSTESNYNEQFF. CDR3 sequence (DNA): TGCAGCTCAACAGAGTCAAATTACAATGAGCAGTTCTTC.

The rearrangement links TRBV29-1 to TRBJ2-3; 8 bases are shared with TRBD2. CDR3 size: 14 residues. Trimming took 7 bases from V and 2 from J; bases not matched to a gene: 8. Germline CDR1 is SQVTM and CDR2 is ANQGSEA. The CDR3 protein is CSGAGTSITDTQYF. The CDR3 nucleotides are TGCAGCGGTGCCGGGACTAGTATCACAGATACGCAGTATTTT.

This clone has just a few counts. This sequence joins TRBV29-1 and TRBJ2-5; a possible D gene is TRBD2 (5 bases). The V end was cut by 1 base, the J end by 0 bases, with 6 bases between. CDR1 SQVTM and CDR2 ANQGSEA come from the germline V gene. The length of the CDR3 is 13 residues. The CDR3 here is CSVEGGHQETQYF. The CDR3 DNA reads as TGCAGCGTTGAAGGCGGGCACCAAGAGACCCAGTACTTC.

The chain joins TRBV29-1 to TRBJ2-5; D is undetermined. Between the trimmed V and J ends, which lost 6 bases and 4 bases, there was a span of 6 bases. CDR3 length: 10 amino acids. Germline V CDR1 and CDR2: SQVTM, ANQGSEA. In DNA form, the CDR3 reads TGCAGCGTCGTTTCAGAGACCCAGTACTTC. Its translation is CSVVSETQYF.